These T cell receptor beta chains were read from a single sample in a study of blood T cell repertoires in COVID-19. Method: immunoSEQ multiplex PCR; TCRdb's copy keeps in-frame clones and lacks some. The sample lists under 300,000 clones, about 85% occurring once. The sample was peripheral blood. These receptors originate from a man in his late teens or twenties with active or convalescent COVID-19. Each CDR3 is given with its conserved first and last residue. A D gene is named only where the DNA matches it firmly. The size entry is marked missing in some rows and otherwise reads once, few, many or a size class.

NA	TRBV5-5	TRBJ2-7	NA	TGTGCCAGCAGCTTCGGCGTCCGGAGCTCCTACGAGCAGTACTTC	CASSFGVRSSYEQYF
TRBD2	TRBV6-1	TRBJ2-3	NA	TGTGCCAGCAGTGAATTACCCCCCGGGGGGGCCTCAGGGATGGGAGATACGCAGTATTTT	CASSELPPGGASGMGDTQYF
TRBD2	TRBV28	TRBJ2-5	NA	TGTGCCAGCACCCCCCTGCGGGGGCAAGAGACCCAGTACTTC	CASTPLRGQETQYF
NA	TRBV2	TRBJ2-7	once	TGTGCCAGCAGTGACTTAACCTACGAGCAGTACTTC	CASSDLTYEQYF
TRBD1	TRBV25-1	TRBJ1-6	NA	TGTGCCAGCAGTGTTTCCCCGGGACAGGGGGCGCATTCACCCCTCCACTTT	CASSVSPGQGAHSPLHF
NA	TRBV7-2	TRBJ1-2	NA	TGTGCCAGCAGCTTAGTACAGGCCCTCTATGGCTACACCTTC	CASSLVQALYGYTF
NA	TRBV2	TRBJ2-5	NA	TGTGCCAGCAGTGTAAACAGACAAGAGACCCAGTACTTC	CASSVNRQETQYF
NA	TRBV24-1	TRBJ2-2	NA	TGTGCCACCAGTGGACCAGGTTACACCGGGGAGCTGTTTTTT	CATSGPGYTGELFF
NA	TRBV19	TRBJ1-2	NA	TGTGCCAGTAGTATCACTAGCTATGGCTACACCTTC	CASSITSYGYTF
NA	TRBV5-1	TRBJ1-5	NA	TGCGCCAGCAGCTTGGTATCGGGTAGCAATCAGCCCCAGCATTTT	CASSLVSGSNQPQHF
TRBD2	TRBV7-2	TRBJ2-3	NA	TGTGCCAGCAGCCCAGGACTAGCCACAGATACGCAGTATTTT	CASSPGLATDTQYF
NA	TRBV5-4	TRBJ2-3	NA	TGTGCCAGCAGCCAGCCCCGCGGGGCCGGATCAGATACGCAGTATTTT	CASSQPRGAGSDTQYF
TRBD2	TRBV30	TRBJ2-4	NA	TGTGCCTGGACCGATGGACTAGGGATTCAGTACTTC	CAWTDGLGIQYF
NA	TRBV2	TRBJ2-6	once	TGTGCCAGCACTCCTATCCGAGGGGCCAACGTCCTGACTTTC	CASTPIRGANVLTF
TRBD2	TRBV7-3	TRBJ2-2	NA	TGTGCCAGCAGCGACTATGGACTAGCCGCGAACACCGGGGAGCTGTTTTTT	CASSDYGLAANTGELFF
NA	TRBV27	TRBJ2-1	once	TGTGCCAGCAATCCGGGAGCCGCCCCAGGGAGTGAGCAGTTCTTC	CASNPGAAPGSEQFF
TRBD1	TRBV7-9	TRBJ2-3	NA	TGTGCCAGCAGCTCTTGGACAGGGGGAAGGCTCACAGATACGCAGTATTTT	CASSSWTGGRLTDTQYF
TRBD1	TRBV7-8	TRBJ1-1	few	TGTGCCAGCAGCCGAGGACAGGGGTTGAACACTGAAGCTTTCTTT	CASSRGQGLNTEAFF
TRBD1	TRBV5-6	TRBJ2-7	NA	TGTGCCAGCAGCTTGGCCAGGGGGCGACACGAGCAGTACTTC	CASSLARGRHEQYF
TRBD1	TRBV18	TRBJ1-6	NA	TGTGCCAGCTCACCTACAGACAGGGGGACGTCTTCACCCCTCCACTTT	CASSPTDRGTSSPLHF
TRBD1	TRBV28	TRBJ2-5	NA	TGTGCCAGCAGTTTGGACGACAGGGACCAAGAGACCCAGTACTTC	CASSLDDRDQETQYF
NA	TRBV10-1	TRBJ2-5	NA	TGCGCCAGCAGCAGGACGGGATCTAAGGAGACCCAGTACTTC	CASSRTGSKETQYF